The 8 T cell receptor beta chains given below trace back to one sample, sequenced in a study of T cells in Graves' hyperthyroidism and ophthalmopathy. Researchers took RNA transcripts and amplified the TCR beta CDR3 regions from them. A first-round RT-PCR of the TCR CDR3 used the HTBI primer set. MiXCR, run by TCRdb on the multiplex PCR reads, gives a single entry per CDR3 protein. The sample lists fewer than 300,000 distinct CDR3 sequences, 15% occurring once. Sequenced material: blood. These receptor sequences come from a woman aged 50 to 60 with Graves' hyperthyroidism that later progressed to Graves' ophthalmopathy.

The chain joins TRBV6-1 to TRBJ2-7; no firm D call. Trimming took 0 bases from V and 6 from J, leaving 9 bases between them. The CDR3 is 13 residues long. Germline CDR1 is MNHNS and CDR2 is SASEGT. CDR3 sequence reads: CASSEAPWSEQYF. In DNA form, the CDR3 reads TGTGCCAGCAGTGAAGCCCCGTGGAGCGAGCAGTACTTC.

This sequence joins TRBV7-6 and TRBJ2-6; D uncertain. Germline V lookup: CDR1 SGHVS, CDR2 FNYEAQ. The V end was cut by 4 bases, the J end by 6 bases, with 13 bases between. The CDR3 is 15 residues long. This CDR3 reads CASSSHPYEANVLTF. CDR3 sequence (DNA): TGTGCCAGCAGCTCCCATCCCTATGAGGCCAACGTCCTGACTTTC.

Many counts were recorded for this clonotype. This rearrangement joins TRBV5-1 to TRBJ1-4; D ambiguous. Per germline, CDR1 SGHRS and CDR2 YFSETQ. This CDR3 has 12 residues. Deletions cut 7 bases from V and 5 bases from J, with 9 bases between. The CDR3 region is CASSTTNEKLFF. CDR3 DNA sequence: TGCGCCAGCTCTACTACAAATGAAAAACTGTTTTTT.

With respect to this clonotype: At one end, the junction sequence differs from germline, possibly due to a read error. The genes are TRBV18 and TRBJ2-1; 8 bases are shared with TRBD2. The CDR3 is made up of 17 amino acids. CDR1 and CDR2 from the germline V gene are KGHSH and LQKENI. Here the CDR3 DNA reads TGTGCCGGCTCACACACTAGCGGTCCCTACTCCTACAATGAGCAATTCTTC. Translation gives CAGSHTSGPYSYNEQFF.

This chain uses TRBV3-1 with TRBJ2-1; 12 bases match TRBD2. This CDR3 contains 16 residues. CDR1 and CDR2 from the germline V gene are LGHDT and YNNKEL (reference sequence). V shed 5 bases, J shed 5 bases, and the junction held 7 bases outside the gene matches. DNA for the CDR3: TGTGCCAGCAGCTCCCCGACTAGCGGGAGCAACAATGAGCAGTTCTTC. Translating it yields CASSSPTSGSNNEQFF.

V and J are TRBV15 and TRBJ1-3; possible D gene TRBD1, 6 bases. The CDR3 length is 16 residues. V was pared by 3 bases and J by 0 bases, with 12 bases between. Per the germline V gene, CDR1 is LNHNV and CDR2 is YYDKDF (reference sequence). The CDR3 spells CATSRPRTDSGNTIYF. In nucleotides, the CDR3 is TGTGCCACCAGCAGGCCTAGGACAGACTCTGGAAACACCATATATTTT.

There are a few counts of this clonotype. The chain uses TRBV20-1 and TRBJ2-2, with TRBD2 matching over 7 bases. CDR1 is DFQATT and CDR2 is SNEGSKA in the germline V gene (reference sequence). The length of the CDR3 is 14 residues. With 3 bases clipped from V and 5 bases from J, the junction kept 6 bases outside the gene matches. CDR3 residues: CSARASGKTGELFF. CDR3 DNA sequence: TGCAGTGCTAGGGCGAGCGGGAAGACCGGGGAGCTGTTTTTT.

This rearrangement joins TRBV28 to TRBJ1-5; possibly TRBD1 for D (5 bases). This CDR3 contains 18 residues. Germline V gene sequence: CDR1 MDHEN, CDR2 SYDVKM. V was shortened by 3 bases and J by 7 bases, with 25 bases between the two germline ends. The CDR3 region has the DNA TGTGCCAGCAGTTTCTATACCGCGGGAGGTGGGGCGCAGCAGCCCCAGCATTTT. Translation: CASSFYTAGGGAQQPQHF.